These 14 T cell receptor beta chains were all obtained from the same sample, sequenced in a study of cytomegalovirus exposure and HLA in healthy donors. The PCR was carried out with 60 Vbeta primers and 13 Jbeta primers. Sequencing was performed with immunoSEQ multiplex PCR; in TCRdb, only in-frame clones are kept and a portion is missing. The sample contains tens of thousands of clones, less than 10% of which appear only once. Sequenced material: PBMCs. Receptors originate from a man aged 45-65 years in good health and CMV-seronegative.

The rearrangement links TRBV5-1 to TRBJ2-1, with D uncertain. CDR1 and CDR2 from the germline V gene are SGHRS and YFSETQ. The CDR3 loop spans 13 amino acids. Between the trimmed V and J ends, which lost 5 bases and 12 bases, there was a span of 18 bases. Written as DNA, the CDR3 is TGCGCCAGCAGTCAGAAGTCTTTGCCCTTGCAGTTCTTC. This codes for CASSQKSLPLQFF. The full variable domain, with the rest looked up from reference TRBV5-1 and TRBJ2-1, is KAGVTQTPRYLIKTRGQQVTLSCSPISGHRSVSWYQQTPGQGLQFLFEYFSETQRNKGNFPGRFSGRQFSNSRSEMNVSTLELGDSALYLCASSQKSLPLQFFGPGTRLTVL.

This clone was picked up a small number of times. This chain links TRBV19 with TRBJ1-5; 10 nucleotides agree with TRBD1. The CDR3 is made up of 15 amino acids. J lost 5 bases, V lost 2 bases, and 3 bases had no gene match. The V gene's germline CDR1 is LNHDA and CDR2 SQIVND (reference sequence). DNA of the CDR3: TGTGCCAGTAGTATAAGCGGGACAGGGGATCAGCCCCAGCATTTT. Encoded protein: CASSISGTGDQPQHF.

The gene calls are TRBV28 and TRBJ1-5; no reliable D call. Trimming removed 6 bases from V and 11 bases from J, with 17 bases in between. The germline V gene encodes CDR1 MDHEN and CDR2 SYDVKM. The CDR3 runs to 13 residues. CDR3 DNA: TGTGCCAGCAGCTCCCGTTTCGGTAATACCCAGCATTTT. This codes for CASSSRFGNTQHF.

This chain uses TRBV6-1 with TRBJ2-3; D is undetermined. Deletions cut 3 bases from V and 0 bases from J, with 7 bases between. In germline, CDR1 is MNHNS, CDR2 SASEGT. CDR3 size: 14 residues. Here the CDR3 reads CASSDMTSTDTQYF. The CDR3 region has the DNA TGTGCCAGCAGTGACATGACTAGCACAGATACGCAGTATTTT.

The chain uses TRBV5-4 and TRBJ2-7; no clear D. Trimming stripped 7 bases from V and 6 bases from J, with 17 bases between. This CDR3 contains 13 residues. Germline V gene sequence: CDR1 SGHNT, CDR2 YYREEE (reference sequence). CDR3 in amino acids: CASSSSSSVEQYF. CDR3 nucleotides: TGTGCCAGCTCCTCCTCGTCGTCCGTCGAGCAGTACTTC.

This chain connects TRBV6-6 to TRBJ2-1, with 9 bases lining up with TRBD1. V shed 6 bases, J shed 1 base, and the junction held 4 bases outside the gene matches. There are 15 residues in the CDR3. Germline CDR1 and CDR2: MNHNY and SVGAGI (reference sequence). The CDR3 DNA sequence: TGTGCCAGCAGCACAGGGGGCTTGTCCTACAATGAGCAGTTCTTC. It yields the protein CASSTGGLSYNEQFF.

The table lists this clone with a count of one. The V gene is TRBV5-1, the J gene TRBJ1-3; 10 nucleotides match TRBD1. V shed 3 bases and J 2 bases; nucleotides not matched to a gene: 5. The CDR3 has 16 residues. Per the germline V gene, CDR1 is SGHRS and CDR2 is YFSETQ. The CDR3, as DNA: TGCGCCAGCAGCTCGACAGGGGGCATAGCTGGAAACACCATATATTTT. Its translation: CASSSTGGIAGNTIYF.

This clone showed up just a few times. The CDR3 nucleotides read TGTGCCAGCAGTCTCCTGACTAGCGGGAGAGTGAATGAGCAGTTCTTC. As protein: CASSLLTSGRVNEQFF. This chain links TRBV28 with TRBJ2-1; 12 nucleotides align to TRBD2. CDR1 and CDR2 (germline): MDHEN, SYDVKM. V trimming: 5 bases; J trimming: 7 bases; junction bases outside the gene matches: 9. The CDR3 contains 16 residues.

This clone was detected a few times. The CDR3 DNA reads as TGCGCCAGCAGGGGTGGACCGACAGCCGGGGAGCTGTTTTTT. Protein sequence: CASRGGPTAGELFF. The V gene is TRBV10-2, the J gene TRBJ2-2; D perhaps matches TRBD1 (5 bases). V lost 6 bases, J lost 6 bases, and 14 bases lay in between. Germline lookup yields CDR1 WSHSY and CDR2 SAAADI. The CDR3 runs 14 residues.

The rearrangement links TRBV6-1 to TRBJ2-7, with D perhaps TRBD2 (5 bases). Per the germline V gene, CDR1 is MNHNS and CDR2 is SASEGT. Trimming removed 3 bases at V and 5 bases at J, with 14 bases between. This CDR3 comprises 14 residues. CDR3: CASSEPGIQDEQYF. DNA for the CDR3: TGTGCCAGCAGTGAGCCGGGGATCCAGGACGAGCAGTACTTC.

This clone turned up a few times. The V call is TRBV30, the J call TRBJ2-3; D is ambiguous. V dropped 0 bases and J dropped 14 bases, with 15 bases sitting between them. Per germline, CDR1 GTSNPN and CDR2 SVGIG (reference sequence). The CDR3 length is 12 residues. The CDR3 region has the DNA TGTGCCTGGAGTGTACTTAACAGCCGGCGGTATTTT. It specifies CAWSVLNSRRYF.

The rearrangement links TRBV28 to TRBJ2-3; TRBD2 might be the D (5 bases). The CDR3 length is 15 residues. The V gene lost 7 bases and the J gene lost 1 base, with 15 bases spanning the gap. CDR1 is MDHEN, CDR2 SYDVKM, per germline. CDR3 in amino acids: CASMGRALGTDTQYF. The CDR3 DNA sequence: TGTGCCAGCATGGGGAGAGCGTTGGGCACAGATACGCAGTATTTT.

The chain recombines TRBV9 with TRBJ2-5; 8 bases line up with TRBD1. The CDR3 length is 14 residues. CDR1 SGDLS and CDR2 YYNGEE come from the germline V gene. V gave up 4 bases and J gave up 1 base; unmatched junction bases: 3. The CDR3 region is CASSTGQGQETQYF. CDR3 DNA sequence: TGTGCCAGCAGCACAGGACAGGGCCAAGAGACCCAGTACTTC.

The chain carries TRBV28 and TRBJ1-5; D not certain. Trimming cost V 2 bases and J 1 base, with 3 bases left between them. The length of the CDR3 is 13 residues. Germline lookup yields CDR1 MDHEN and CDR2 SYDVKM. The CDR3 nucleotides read TGTGCCAGCAGTTTACTCAGCAATCAGCCCCAGCATTTT. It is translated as CASSLLSNQPQHF.